This T cell receptor (beta chain) was found in a study of early T cells in non-severe SARS-CoV-2 infection. Study-level findings and limits: Missing private and CD4 specificities, VDJdb matching favored anti-spike CD8 responses.

This clonotype was detected many times. Its antigen is not identified. One entry per CDR3 protein, called by TCRdb with MiXCR from the 5' RACE reads. Of around 31,000 distinct CDR3 sequences detected, approximately 5.3% appear once; the ten largest clones hold 6% to 7.5%. The CDR3 runs 15 residues. CDR1 is SGHVS, CDR2 FQNEAQ, per germline. The V gene end was trimmed by 5 bases and the J gene end by 1 base; junction bases not matched to a gene: 3. Sequenced: whole blood. This chain uses TRBV7-8 with TRBJ2-2; 8 bases line up with TRBD2. This receptor was obtained from an adult who was a healthcare worker with PCR-confirmed SARS-CoV-2 infection or an uninfected control (not recorded which). The DNA of the CDR3 is TGTGCCAGCAGCATTAGCGGGGTGAACACCGGGGAGCTGTTTTTT. This codes for CASSISGVNTGELFF.